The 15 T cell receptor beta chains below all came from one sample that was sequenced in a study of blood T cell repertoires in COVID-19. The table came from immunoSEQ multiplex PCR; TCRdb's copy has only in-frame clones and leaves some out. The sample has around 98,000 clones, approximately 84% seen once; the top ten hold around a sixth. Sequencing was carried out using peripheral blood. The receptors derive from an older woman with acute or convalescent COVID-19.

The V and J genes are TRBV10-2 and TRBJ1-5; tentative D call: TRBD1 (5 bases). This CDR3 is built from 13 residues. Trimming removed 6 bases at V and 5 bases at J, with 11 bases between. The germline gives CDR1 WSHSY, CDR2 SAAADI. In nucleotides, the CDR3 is TGCGCCAGCAGACTCCGGGGGGATCAGCCCCAGCATTTT. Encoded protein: CASRLRGDQPQHF.

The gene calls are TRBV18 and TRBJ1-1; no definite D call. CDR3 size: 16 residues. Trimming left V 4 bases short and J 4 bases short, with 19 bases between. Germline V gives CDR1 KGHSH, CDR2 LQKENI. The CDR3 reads CASSRESPGRGTEAFF. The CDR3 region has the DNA TGTGCCAGCTCACGTGAGAGTCCCGGCCGGGGCACTGAAGCTTTCTTT.

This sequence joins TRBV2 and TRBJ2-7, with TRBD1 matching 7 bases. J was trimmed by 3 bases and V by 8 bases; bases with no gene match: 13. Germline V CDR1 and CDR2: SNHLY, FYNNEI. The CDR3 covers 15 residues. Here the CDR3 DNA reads TGTGCCAGCCGTCACGAGGGGGCCGTCCTCTACGAGCAGTACTTC. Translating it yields CASRHEGAVLYEQYF.

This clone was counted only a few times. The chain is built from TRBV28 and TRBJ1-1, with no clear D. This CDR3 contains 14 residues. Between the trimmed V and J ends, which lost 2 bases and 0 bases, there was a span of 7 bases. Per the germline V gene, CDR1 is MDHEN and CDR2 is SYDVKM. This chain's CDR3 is CASSLGGLNTEAFF. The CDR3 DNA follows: TGTGCCAGCAGTTTAGGCGGATTGAACACTGAAGCTTTCTTT.

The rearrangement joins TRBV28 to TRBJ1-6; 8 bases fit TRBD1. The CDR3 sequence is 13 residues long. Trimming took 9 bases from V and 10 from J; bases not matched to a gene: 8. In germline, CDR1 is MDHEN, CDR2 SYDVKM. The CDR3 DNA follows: TGTGCCAGTCGGGACAGGAGGGAATCACCCCTCCACTTT. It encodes CASRDRRESPLHF.

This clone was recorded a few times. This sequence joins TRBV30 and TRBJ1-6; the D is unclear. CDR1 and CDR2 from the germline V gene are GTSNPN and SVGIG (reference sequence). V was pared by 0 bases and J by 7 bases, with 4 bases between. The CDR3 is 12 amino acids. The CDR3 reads CAWSVLNSPLHF. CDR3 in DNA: TGTGCCTGGAGTGTTCTGAATTCACCCCTCCACTTT.

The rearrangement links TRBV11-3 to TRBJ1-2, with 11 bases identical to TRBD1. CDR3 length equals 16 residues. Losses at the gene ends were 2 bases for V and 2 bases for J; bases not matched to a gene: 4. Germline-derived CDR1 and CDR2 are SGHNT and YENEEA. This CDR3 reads CASSLRRTGGNYGYTF. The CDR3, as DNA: TGTGCCAGCAGCTTACGACGGACAGGGGGCAACTATGGCTACACCTTC.

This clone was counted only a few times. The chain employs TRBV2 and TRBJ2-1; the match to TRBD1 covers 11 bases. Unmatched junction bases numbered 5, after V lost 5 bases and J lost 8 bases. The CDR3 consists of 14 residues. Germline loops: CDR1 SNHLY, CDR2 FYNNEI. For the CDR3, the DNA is TGTGCCAGCAGTCGGGACAGGGGGAGAGATGAGCAGTTCTTC. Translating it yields CASSRDRGRDEQFF.

The DNA for the CDR3 is TGTGCCAGCAGACCAACCCCAGGACAGACTGAAGCTTTCTTT. This sequence encodes CASRPTPGQTEAFF. The chain couples TRBV7-2 to TRBJ1-1, with D tentatively TRBD1 (6 bases). CDR3 size: 14 residues. The germline CDR1 and CDR2 sequences are SGHTA and FQGNSA. The ends were cut back, 6 bases at V and 5 bases at J, with 16 bases in the middle.

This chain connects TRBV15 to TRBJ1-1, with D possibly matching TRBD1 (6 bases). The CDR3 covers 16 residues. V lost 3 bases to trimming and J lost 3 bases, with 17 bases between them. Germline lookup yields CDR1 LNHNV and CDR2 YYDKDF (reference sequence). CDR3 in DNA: TGTGCCACCAGCAGGGACAGCCCAGTTTCCCACACTGAAGCTTTCTTT. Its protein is CATSRDSPVSHTEAFF.

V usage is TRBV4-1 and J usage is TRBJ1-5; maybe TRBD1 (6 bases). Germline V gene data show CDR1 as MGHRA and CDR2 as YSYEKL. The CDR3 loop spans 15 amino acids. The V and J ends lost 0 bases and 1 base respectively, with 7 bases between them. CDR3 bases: TGCGCCAGCAGCCAAGATGGACAGAGCAATCAGCCCCAGCATTTT. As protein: CASSQDGQSNQPQHF.

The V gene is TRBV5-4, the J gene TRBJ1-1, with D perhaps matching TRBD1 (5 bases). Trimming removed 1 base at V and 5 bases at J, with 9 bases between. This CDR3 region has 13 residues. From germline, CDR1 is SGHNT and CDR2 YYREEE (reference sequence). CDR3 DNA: TGTGCCAGCAGCTTGAAAAGGGGTACTGAAGCTTTCTTT. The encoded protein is CASSLKRGTEAFF.

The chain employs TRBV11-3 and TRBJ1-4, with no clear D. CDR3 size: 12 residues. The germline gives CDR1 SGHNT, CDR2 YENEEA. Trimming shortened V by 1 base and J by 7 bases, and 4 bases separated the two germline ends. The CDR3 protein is CASSLVSEKLFF. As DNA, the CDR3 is TGTGCCAGCAGCTTAGTGAGTGAAAAACTGTTTTTT.

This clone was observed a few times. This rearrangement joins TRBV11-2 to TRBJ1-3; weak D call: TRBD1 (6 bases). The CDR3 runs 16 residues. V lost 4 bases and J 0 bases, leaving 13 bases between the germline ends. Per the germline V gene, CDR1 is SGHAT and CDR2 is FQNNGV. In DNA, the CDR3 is TGTGCCAGCAGCTCCGCAGGGGTGAGCTCTGGAAACACCATATATTTT. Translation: CASSSAGVSSGNTIYF.

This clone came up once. CDR3 region: CASGSGQSSNQPQHF. As DNA, the CDR3 is TGTGCTAGTGGATCGGGACAGAGTAGCAATCAGCCCCAGCATTTT. The genes are TRBV12-5 and TRBJ1-5; 7 bases are shared with TRBD1. The CDR3 loop spans 15 amino acids. The V and J ends lost 6 bases and 0 bases, in that order; junction bases with no gene match: 5. Germline assignment: CDR1 LGHNT and CDR2 FRNRAP.